The 10 T cell receptor beta chains reported below all come from one sample, sequenced in a study of CD8+ T cells in alopecia areata. Extracted RNA was reverse transcribed into cDNA, the sequencing template. Measured with immunoSEQ multiplex PCR; TCRdb has only the in-frame clones, and not every one. In the table there are about 160,000 clones, around three fifths of which are singletons. Indicated treatment: oral pan-JAK inhibitor, 5-10 mg twice daily. Specimen: CD4+ T cells sorted from blood, collected at week 24, from a patient treated with tofacitinib. These receptors all come from a human donor with alopecia areata.

This clone is medium-sized within its sample. The chain uses TRBV14 and TRBJ2-6; D gene unclear. The germline V gene has CDR1 SGHDN and CDR2 FVKESK. V lost 4 bases, J lost 2 bases, and 3 bases lay in between. The CDR3 totals 13 residues. The CDR3: CASSPTGANVLTF. The CDR3 nucleotides read TGTGCCAGCAGCCCTACTGGGGCCAACGTCCTGACTTTC.

Notes on this clone: This sample also contains other DNA sequences that code for the same CDR3. V and J are TRBV29-1 and TRBJ2-1; D ambiguous. This CDR3 region has 9 residues. Trimming pared 4 bases from V and 8 bases from J, leaving 3 bases between. From germline, CDR1 is SQVTM and CDR2 ANQGSEA. The CDR3 DNA reads as TGCAGCGTTGGCGATGAGCAGTTCTTC. Encoded protein: CSVGDEQFF.

The chain combines TRBV29-1 with TRBJ2-7; 9 nucleotides match TRBD1. V lost 6 bases to trimming and J lost 0 bases; unmatched junction nucleotides: 3. The CDR3 extends over 13 amino acids. Germline V gene data show CDR1 as SQVTM and CDR2 as ANQGSEA. CDR3 coding DNA: TGCAGCGTCCTGGACAGGGGCTCCTACGAGCAGTACTTC. Protein product: CSVLDRGSYEQYF.

The genes are TRBV2 and TRBJ2-3; 12 bases match TRBD2. The length of the CDR3 is 15 residues. Germline V gene data show CDR1 as SNHLY and CDR2 as FYNNEI. The trim removed 6 bases at V and 3 bases at J, leaving 4 bases unmatched. In DNA form, the CDR3 reads TGTGCCAGCAGGGCTAGCGGGGGGGCGACAGATACGCAGTATTTT. Its translation: CASRASGGATDTQYF.

This rearrangement joins TRBV14 to TRBJ2-1; D is unresolved. V lost 5 bases to trimming and J lost 7 bases, with 12 bases between them. The CDR3 spans 13 residues. CDR1 SGHDN and CDR2 FVKESK come from the germline V gene. CDR3 sequence reads: CASSTTIGNEQFF. DNA of the CDR3: TGTGCCAGCAGCACAACTATAGGTAATGAGCAGTTCTTC.

This chain links TRBV29-1 with TRBJ1-2, with 7 nucleotides matching TRBD1. Germline CDR1 reads SQVTM; CDR2 reads ANQGSEA. This CDR3 region has 13 residues. V trimming: 4 bases; J trimming: 3 bases; junction bases outside the gene matches: 5. In nucleotides, the CDR3 is TGCAGCGTTGGAAGGGGGCTCGACTATGGCTACACCTTC. Its translation: CSVGRGLDYGYTF.

V and J are TRBV29-1 and TRBJ2-3, with D perhaps TRBD1 (6 bases). In germline, CDR1 is SQVTM, CDR2 ANQGSEA. V was trimmed by 6 bases and J by 14 bases, leaving 15 bases between them. CDR3 size: 10 residues. CDR3 region: CSVDAGQLYF. CDR3 in DNA: TGCAGCGTAGATGCAGGACAGCTGTATTTT.

The chain carries TRBV7-9 and TRBJ2-3, with D unresolved. Per the germline V gene, CDR1 is SEHNR and CDR2 is FQNEAQ (reference sequence). CDR3 size: 14 residues. Trimming removed 5 bases from V and 1 base from J, with 10 bases in between. CDR3 nucleotide sequence: TGTGCCAGCAGCATGGATACCCGCACAGATACGCAGTATTTT. Translating gives CASSMDTRTDTQYF.

The V gene is TRBV2, the J gene TRBJ2-4, with unresolved D. Germline V CDR1 and CDR2: SNHLY, FYNNEI. Deletions cut 7 bases from V and 1 base from J, with 8 bases between. The CDR3 covers 13 residues. Here the CDR3 DNA reads TGTGCCAGCACTCTTGGGGCCAAAAACATTCAGTACTTC. Encoded protein: CASTLGAKNIQYF.

V and J are TRBV5-4 and TRBJ2-1; tentatively, D is TRBD1 or TRBD2 (5 bases each). Germline CDR1 and CDR2: SGHNT and YYREEE (reference sequence). The CDR3 totals 12 residues. Trimming removed 1 base from V and 12 bases from J, with 11 bases in between. The CDR3 DNA reads as TGTGCCAGCAGCTTGTCCCGGGGCGGGCAGTTCTTC. This gives the protein CASSLSRGGQFF.